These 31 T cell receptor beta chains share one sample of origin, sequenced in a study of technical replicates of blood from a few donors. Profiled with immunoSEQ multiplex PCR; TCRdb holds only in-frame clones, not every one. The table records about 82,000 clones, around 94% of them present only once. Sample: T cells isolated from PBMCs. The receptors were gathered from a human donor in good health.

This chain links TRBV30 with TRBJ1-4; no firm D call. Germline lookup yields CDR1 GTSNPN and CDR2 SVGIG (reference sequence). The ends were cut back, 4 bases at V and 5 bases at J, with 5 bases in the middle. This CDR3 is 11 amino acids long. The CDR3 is CAWMRNEKLFF. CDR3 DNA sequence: TGTGCCTGGATGCGGAATGAAAAACTGTTTTTT. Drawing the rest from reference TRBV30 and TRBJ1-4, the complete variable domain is SQTIHQWPATLVQPVGSPLSLECTVEGTSNPNLYWYRQAAGRGLQLLFYSVGIGQISSEVPQNLSASRPQDRQFILSSKKLLLSDSGFYLCAWMRNEKLFFGSGTQLSVL.

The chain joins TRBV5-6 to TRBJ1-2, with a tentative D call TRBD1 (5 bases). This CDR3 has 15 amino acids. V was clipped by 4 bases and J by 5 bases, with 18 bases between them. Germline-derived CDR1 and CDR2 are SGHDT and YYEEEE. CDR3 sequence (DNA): TGTGCCAGCAGCCTGCAACTTCTGGGGGGTTATGGCTACACCTTC. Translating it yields CASSLQLLGGYGYTF.

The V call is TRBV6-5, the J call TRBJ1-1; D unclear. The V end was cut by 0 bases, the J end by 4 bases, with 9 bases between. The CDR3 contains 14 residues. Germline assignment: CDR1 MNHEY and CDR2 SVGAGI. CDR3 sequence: CASSYSLSGTEAFF. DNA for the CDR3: TGTGCCAGCAGTTACTCGTTGTCGGGCACTGAAGCTTTCTTT.

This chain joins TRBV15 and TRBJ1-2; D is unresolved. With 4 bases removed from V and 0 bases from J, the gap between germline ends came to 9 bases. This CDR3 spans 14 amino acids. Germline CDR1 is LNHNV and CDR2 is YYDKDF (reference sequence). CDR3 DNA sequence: TGTGCCACCAGCATCTACAGCTCTAACTATGGCTACACCTTC. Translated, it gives CATSIYSSNYGYTF.

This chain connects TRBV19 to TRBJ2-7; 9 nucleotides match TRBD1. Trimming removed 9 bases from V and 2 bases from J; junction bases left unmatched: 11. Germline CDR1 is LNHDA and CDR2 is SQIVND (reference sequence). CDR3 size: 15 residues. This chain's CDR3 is CASRNPGQGTYEQYF. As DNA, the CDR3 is TGTGCCAGCAGAAACCCGGGACAGGGAACCTACGAGCAGTACTTC. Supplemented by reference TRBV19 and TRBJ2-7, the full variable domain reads DGGITQSPKYLFRKEGQNVTLSCEQNLNHDAMYWYRQDPGQGLRLIYYSQIVNDFQKGDIAEGYSVSREKKESFPLTVTSAQKNPTAFYLCASRNPGQGTYEQYFGPGTRLTVT.

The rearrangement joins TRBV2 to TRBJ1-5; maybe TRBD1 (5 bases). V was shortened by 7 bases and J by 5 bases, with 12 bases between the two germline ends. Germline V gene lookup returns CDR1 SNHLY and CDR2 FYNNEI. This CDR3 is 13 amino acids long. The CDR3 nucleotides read TGTGCCAGCACGGGTGGGGGGTATCAGCCCCAGCATTTT. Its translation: CASTGGGYQPQHF.

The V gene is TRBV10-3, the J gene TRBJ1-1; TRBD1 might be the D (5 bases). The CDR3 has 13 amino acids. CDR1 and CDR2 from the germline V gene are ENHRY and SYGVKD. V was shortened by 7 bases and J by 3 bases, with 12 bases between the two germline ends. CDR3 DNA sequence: TGTGCCATCACCCCGGCGGGGGACACTGAAGCTTTCTTT. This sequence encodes CAITPAGDTEAFF.

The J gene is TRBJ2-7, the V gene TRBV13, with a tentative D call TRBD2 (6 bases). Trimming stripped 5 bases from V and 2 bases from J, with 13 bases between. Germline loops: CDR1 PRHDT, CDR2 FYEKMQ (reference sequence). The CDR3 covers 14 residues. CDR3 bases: TGTGCCAGCAGCATACCGGGACTGACCTACGAGCAGTACTTC. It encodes CASSIPGLTYEQYF.

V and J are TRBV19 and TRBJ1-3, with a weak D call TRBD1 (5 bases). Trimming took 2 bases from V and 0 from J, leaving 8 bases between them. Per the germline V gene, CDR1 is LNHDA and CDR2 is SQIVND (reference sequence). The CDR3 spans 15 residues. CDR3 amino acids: CASSIPTGSGNTIYF. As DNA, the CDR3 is TGTGCCAGTAGTATACCCACAGGCTCTGGAAACACCATATATTTT.

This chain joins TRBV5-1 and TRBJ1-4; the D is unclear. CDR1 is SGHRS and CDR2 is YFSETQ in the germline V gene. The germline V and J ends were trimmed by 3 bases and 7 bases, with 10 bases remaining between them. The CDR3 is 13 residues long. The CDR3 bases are TGCGCCAGCAGCTACCCGGGTGGTGAAAAACTGTTTTTT. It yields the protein CASSYPGGEKLFF.

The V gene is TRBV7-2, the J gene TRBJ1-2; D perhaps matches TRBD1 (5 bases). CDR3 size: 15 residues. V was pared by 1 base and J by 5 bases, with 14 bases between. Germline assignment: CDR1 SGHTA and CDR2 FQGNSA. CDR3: CASSLEGEGFYGYTF. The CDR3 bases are TGTGCCAGCAGCTTAGAAGGGGAAGGTTTTTATGGCTACACCTTC.

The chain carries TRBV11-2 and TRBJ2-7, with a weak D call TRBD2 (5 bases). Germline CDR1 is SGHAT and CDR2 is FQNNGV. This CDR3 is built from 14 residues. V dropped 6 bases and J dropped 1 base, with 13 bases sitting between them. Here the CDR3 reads CASRGFGGSYEQYF. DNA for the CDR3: TGTGCCAGCAGAGGTTTCGGAGGATCCTACGAGCAGTACTTC.

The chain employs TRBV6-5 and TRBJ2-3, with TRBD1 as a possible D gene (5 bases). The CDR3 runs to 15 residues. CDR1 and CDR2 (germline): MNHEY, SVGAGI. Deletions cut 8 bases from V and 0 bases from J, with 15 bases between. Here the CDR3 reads CASGASWSSTDTQYF. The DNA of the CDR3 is TGTGCCAGCGGGGCCTCCTGGTCTAGCACAGATACGCAGTATTTT.

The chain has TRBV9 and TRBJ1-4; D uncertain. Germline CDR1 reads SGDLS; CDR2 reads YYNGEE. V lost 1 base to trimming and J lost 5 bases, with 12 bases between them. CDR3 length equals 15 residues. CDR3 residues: CASSVNRQENEKLFF. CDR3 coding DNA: TGTGCCAGCAGCGTAAACAGACAAGAAAATGAAAAACTGTTTTTT.

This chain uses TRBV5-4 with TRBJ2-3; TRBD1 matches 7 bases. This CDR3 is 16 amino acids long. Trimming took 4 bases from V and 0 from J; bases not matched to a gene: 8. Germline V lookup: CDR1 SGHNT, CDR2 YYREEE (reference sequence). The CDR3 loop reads CASSQPGQLSTDTQYF. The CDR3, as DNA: TGTGCCAGCAGCCAGCCGGGACAGTTGAGCACAGATACGCAGTATTTT. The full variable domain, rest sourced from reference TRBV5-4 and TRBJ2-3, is ETGVTQSPTHLIKTRGQQVTLRCSSQSGHNTVSWYQQALGQGPQFIFQYYREEENGRGNFPPRFSGLQFPNYSSELNVNALELDDSALYLCASSQPGQLSTDTQYFGPGTRLTVL.

CDR3 nucleotides: TGTGCCAGCAGTATGACAGGTCTCCGTCCCCAGCATTTT. It yields the protein CASSMTGLRPQHF. The V and J genes are TRBV27 and TRBJ1-5; possibly TRBD1 for D (6 bases). Germline V gene sequence: CDR1 MNHEY, CDR2 SMNVEV (reference sequence). V was clipped by 5 bases and J by 10 bases, with 15 bases between them. The length of the CDR3 is 13 residues.

CDR3 in amino acids: CSAGTIYEQYF. The CDR3 region has the DNA TGCAGTGCCGGGACTATCTACGAGCAGTACTTC. The J gene is TRBJ2-7, the V gene TRBV20-1; 7 bases fit TRBD2. V trimming: 6 bases; J trimming: 3 bases; junction bases outside the gene matches: 2. This CDR3 region has 11 residues. Per germline, CDR1 DFQATT and CDR2 SNEGSKA (reference sequence).

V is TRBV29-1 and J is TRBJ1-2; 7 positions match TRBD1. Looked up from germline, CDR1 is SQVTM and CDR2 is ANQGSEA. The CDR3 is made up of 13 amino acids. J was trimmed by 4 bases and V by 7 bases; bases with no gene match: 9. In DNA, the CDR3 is TGCAGCGCCTTCCGACAGGGAAGCTATGGCTACACCTTC. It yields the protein CSAFRQGSYGYTF.

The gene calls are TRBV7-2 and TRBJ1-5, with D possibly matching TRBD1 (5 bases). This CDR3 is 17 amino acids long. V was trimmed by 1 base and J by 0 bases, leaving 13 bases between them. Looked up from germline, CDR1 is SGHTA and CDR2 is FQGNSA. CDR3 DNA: TGTGCCAGCAGCTTAGATGGCAGGGTCTATAGCAATCAGCCCCAGCATTTT. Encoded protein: CASSLDGRVYSNQPQHF.

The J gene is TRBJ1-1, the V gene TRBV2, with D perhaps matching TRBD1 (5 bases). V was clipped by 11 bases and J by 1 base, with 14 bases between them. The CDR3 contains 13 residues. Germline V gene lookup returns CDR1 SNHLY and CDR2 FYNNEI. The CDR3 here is CAGMDTRNTEAFF. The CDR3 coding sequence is TGTGCCGGGATGGACACTCGGAACACTGAAGCTTTCTTT.

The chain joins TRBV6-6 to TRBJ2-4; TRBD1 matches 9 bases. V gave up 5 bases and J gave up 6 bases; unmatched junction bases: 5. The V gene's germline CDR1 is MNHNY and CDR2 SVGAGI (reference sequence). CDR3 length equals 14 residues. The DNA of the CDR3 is TGTGCCAGCAGTCCGTTGGACAGGGGAAACATTCAGTACTTC. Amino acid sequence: CASSPLDRGNIQYF.

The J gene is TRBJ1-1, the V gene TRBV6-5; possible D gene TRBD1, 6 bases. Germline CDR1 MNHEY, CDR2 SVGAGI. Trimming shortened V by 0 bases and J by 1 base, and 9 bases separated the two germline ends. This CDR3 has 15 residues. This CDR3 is CASSYSAGANTEAFF. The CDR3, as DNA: TGTGCCAGCAGTTACTCGGCAGGGGCGAACACTGAAGCTTTCTTT.

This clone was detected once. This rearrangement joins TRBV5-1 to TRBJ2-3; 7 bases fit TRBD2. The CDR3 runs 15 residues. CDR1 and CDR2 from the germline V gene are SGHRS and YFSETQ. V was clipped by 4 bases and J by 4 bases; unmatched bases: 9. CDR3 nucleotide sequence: TGCGCCAGCAGCATACGAGCGGGACTCTCAGATACGCAGTATTTT. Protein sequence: CASSIRAGLSDTQYF.

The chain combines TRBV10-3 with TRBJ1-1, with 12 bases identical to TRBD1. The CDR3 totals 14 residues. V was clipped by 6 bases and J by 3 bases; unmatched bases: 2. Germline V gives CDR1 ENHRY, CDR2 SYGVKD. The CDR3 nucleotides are TGTGCCATCAGGGGACAGGGGGCATACACTGAAGCTTTCTTT. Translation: CAIRGQGAYTEAFF.

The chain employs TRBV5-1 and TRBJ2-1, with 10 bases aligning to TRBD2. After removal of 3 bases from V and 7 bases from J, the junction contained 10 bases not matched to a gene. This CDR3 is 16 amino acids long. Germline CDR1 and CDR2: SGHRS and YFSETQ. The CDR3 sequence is CASSYDLAGVINEQFF. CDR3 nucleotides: TGCGCCAGCAGCTATGATCTAGCGGGAGTAATTAATGAGCAGTTCTTC.

CDR3 sequence reads: CASSDPNQPQHF. The DNA of the CDR3 is TGTGCCAGCAGTGACCCAAATCAGCCCCAGCATTTT. This rearrangement joins TRBV6-1 to TRBJ1-5, with D unclear. V was cut by 3 bases and J by 4 bases, with 4 bases left in between. The CDR3 is made up of 12 amino acids. The germline CDR1 and CDR2 sequences are MNHNS and SASEGT.

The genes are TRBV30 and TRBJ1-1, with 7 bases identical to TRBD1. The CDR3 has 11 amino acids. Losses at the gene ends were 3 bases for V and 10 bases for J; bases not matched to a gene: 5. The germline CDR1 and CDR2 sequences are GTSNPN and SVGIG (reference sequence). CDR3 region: CAWSPGGPAFF. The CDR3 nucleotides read TGTGCCTGGAGCCCAGGGGGTCCAGCTTTCTTT.

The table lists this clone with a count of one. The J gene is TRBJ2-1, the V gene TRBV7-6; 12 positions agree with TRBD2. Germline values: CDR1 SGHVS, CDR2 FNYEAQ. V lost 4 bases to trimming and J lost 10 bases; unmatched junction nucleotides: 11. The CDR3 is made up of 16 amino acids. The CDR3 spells CASSSPSGRASREQFF. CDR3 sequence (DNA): TGTGCCAGCAGCTCACCTAGCGGGAGGGCCTCCCGCGAGCAGTTCTTC.

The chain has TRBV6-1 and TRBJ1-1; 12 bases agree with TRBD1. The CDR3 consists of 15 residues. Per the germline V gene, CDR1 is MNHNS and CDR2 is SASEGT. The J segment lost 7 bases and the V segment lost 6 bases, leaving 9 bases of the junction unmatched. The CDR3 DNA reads TGTGCCAGCAGAGACCCGGGACAGGGGGCTTTTGAAGCTTTCTTT. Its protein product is CASRDPGQGAFEAFF.

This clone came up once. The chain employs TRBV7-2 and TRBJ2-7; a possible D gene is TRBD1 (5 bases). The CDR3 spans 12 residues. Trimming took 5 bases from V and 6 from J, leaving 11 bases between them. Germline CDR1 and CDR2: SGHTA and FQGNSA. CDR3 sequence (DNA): TGTGCCAGCAGCCCCAGGGTTAGCGAGCAGTACTTC. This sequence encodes CASSPRVSEQYF.

The CDR3 reads CASASQGMDEQYF. CDR3 DNA sequence: TGTGCCAGCGCGTCACAGGGGATGGACGAGCAGTACTTC. This chain uses TRBV18 with TRBJ2-7; 7 bases fit TRBD1. The CDR3 totals 13 residues. Germline loops: CDR1 KGHSH, CDR2 LQKENI. Trimming at V came to 8 bases and at J to 5 bases, leaving 9 bases not matched to a gene.